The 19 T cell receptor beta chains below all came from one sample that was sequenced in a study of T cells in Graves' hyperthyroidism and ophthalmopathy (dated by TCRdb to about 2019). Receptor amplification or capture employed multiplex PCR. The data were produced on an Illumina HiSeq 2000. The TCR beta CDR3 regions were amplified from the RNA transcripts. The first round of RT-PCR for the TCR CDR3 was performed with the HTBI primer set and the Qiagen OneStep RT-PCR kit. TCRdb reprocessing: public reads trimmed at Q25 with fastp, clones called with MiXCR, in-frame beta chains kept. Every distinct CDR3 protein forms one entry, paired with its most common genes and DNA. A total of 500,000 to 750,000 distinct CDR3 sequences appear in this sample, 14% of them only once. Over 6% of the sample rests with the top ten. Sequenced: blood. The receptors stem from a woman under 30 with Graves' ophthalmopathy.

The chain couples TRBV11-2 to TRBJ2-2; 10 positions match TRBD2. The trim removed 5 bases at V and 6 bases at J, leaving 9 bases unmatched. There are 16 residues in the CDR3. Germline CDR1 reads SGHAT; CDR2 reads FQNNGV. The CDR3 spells CASSRTGTSVAGELFF. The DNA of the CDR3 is TGTGCCAGCAGCCGAACCGGGACTAGCGTAGCCGGGGAGCTGTTTTTT.

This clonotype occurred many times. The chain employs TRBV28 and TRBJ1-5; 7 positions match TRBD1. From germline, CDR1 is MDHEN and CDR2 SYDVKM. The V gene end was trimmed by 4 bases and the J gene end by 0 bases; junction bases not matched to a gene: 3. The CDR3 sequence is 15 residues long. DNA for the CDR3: TGTGCCAGCAGTTCAGGGGGTAATAGCAATCAGCCCCAGCATTTT. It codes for CASSSGGNSNQPQHF. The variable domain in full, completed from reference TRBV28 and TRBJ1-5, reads DVKVTQSSRYLVKRTGEKVFLECVQDMDHENMFWYRQDPGLGLRLIYFSYDVKMKEKGDIPEGYSVSREKKERFSLILESASTNQTSMYLCASSSGGNSNQPQHFGDGTRLSIL.

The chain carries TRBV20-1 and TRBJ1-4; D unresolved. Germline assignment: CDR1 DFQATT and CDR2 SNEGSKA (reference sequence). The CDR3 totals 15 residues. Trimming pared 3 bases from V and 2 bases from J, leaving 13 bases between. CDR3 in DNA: TGCAGTGCTAGTGAGGCGAGGAGTACTAATGAAAAACTGTTTTTT. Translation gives CSASEARSTNEKLFF.

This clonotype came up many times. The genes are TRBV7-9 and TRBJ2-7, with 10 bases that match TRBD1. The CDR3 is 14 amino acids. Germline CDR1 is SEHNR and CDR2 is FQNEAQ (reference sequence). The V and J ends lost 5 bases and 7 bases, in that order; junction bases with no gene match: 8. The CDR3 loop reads CASSPGGDRGEQYF. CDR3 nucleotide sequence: TGTGCCAGCAGCCCCGGGGGGGACAGGGGTGAGCAGTACTTC.

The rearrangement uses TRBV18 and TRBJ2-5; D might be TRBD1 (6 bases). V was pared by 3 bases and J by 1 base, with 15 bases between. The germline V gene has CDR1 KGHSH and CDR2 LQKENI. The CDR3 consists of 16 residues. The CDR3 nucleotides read TGTGCCAGCTCACCCTCCCGGGGACACTCCCAAGAGACCCAGTACTTC. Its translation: CASSPSRGHSQETQYF.

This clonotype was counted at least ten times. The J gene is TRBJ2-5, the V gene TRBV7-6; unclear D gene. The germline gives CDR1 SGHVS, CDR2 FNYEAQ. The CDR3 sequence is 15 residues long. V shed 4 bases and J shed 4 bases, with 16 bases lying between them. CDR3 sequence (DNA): TGTGCCAGCAGCTCACAACAAAGGGTAGGAGAGACCCAGTACTTC. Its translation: CASSSQQRVGETQYF. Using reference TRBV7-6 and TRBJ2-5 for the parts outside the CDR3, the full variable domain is GAGVSQSPRYKVTKRGQDVALRCDPISGHVSLYWYRQALGQGPEFLTYFNYEAQQDKSGLPNDRFSAERPEGSISTLTIQRTEQRDSAMYRCASSSQQRVGETQYFGPGTRLLVL.

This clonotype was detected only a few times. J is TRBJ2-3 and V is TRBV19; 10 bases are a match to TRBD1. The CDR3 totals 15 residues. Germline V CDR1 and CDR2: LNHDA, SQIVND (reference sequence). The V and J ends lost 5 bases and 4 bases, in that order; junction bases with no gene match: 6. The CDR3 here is CASSETGGLADTQYF. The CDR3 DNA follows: TGTGCCAGTAGTGAGACAGGGGGCTTGGCAGATACGCAGTATTTT. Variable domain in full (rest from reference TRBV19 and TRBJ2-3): DGGITQSPKYLFRKEGQNVTLSCEQNLNHDAMYWYRQDPGQGLRLIYYSQIVNDFQKGDIAEGYSVSREKKESFPLTVTSAQKNPTAFYLCASSETGGLADTQYFGPGTRLTVL.

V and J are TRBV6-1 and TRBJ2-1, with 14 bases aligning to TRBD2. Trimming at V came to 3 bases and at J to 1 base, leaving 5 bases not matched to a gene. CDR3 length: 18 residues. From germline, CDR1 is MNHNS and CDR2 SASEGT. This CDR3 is CASSEGLAGAGSYNEQFF. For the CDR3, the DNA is TGTGCCAGCAGTGAGGGACTAGCGGGAGCAGGGTCCTACAATGAGCAGTTCTTC.

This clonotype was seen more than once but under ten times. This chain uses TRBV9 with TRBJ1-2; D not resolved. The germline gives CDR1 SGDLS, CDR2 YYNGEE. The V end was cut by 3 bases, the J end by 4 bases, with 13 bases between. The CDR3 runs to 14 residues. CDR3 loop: CASSGSRLGYGYTF. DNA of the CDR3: TGTGCCAGCAGCGGATCTCGTCTCGGCTATGGCTACACCTTC.

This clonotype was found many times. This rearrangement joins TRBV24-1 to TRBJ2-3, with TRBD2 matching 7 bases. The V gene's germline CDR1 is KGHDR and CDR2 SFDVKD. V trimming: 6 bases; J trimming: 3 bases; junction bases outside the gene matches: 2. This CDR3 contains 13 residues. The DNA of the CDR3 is TGTGCCACCAGTAAACTAGCGACAGATACGCAGTATTTT. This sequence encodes CATSKLATDTQYF.

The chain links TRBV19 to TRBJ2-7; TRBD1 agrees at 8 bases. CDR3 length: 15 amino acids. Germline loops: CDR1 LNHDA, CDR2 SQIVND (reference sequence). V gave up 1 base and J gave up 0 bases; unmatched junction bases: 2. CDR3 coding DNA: TGTGCCAGTAGTATAGGGGGACAGGCCTCCTACGAGCAGTACTTC. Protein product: CASSIGGQASYEQYF.

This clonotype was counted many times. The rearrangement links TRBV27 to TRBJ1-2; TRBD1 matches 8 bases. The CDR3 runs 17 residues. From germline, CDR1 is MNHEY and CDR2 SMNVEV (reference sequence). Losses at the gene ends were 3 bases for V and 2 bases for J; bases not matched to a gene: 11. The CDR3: CASSFWQGAGGNYGYTF. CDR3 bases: TGTGCCAGCAGTTTTTGGCAGGGGGCCGGCGGGAACTATGGCTACACCTTC.

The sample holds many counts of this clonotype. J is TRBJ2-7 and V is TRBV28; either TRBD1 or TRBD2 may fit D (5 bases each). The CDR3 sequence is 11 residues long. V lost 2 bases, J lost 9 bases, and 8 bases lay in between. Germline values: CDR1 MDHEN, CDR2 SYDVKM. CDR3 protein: CASSLGGWQYF. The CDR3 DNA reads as TGTGCCAGCAGTTTAGGGGGTTGGCAGTACTTC.

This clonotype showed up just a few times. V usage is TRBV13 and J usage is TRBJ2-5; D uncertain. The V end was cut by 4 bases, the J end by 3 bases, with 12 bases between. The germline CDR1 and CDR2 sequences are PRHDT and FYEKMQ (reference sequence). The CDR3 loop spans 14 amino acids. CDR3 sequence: CASSSPSAKETQYF. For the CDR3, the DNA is TGTGCCAGCAGCTCCCCTTCAGCTAAAGAGACCCAGTACTTC. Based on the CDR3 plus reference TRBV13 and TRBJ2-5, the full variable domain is AAGVIQSPRHLIKEKRETATLKCYPIPRHDTVYWYQQGPGQDPQFLISFYEKMQSDKGSIPDRFSAQQFSDYHSELNMSSLELGDSALYFCASSSPSAKETQYFGPGTRLLVL.

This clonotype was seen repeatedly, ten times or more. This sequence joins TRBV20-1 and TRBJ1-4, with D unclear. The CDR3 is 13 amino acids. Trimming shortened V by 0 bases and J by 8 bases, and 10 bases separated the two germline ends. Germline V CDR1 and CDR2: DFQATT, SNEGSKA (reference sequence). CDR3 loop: CSARDLLREKLFF. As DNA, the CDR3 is TGCAGTGCTAGAGATCTTTTGAGGGAAAAACTGTTTTTT.

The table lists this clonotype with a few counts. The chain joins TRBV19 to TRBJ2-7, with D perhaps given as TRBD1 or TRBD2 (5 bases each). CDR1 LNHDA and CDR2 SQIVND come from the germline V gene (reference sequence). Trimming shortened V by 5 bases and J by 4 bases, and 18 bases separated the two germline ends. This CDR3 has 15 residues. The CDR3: CASSSAGTAGYEQYF. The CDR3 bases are TGTGCCAGTAGTTCAGCCGGGACGGCTGGATACGAGCAGTACTTC.

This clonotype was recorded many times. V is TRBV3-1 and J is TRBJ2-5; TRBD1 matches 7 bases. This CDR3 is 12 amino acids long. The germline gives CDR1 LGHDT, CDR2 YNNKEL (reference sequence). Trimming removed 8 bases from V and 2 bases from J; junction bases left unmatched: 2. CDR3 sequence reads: CASRDRQETQYF. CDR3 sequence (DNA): TGTGCCAGCCGGGACAGACAAGAGACCCAGTACTTC.

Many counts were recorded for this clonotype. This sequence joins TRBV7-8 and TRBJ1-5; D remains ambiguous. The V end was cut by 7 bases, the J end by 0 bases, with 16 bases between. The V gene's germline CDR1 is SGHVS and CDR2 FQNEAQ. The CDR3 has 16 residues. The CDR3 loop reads CASTAQPFYSNQPQHF. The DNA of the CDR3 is TGTGCCAGCACCGCCCAGCCGTTTTATAGCAATCAGCCCCAGCATTTT.

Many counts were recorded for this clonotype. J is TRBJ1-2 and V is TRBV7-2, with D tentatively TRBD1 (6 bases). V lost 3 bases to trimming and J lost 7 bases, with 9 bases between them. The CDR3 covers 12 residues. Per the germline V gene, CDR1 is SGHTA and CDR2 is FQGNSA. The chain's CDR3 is CASSFGQLGYTF. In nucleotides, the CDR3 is TGTGCCAGCAGCTTCGGACAGCTTGGCTACACCTTC.